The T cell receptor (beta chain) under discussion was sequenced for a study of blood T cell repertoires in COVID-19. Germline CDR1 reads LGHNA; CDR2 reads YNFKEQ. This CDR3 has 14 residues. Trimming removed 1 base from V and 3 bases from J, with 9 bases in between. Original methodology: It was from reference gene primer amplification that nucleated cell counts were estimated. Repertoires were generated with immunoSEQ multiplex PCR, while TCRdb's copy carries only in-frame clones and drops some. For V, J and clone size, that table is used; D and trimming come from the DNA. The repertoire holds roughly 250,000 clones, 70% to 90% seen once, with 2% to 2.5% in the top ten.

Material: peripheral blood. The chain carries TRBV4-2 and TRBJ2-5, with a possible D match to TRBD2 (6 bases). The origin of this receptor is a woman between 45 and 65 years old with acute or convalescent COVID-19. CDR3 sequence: CASSQGRGEETQYF. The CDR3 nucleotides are TGTGCCAGCAGCCAAGGGCGGGGAGAAGAGACCCAGTACTTC.